These 21 T cell receptor beta chains came from one sample sequenced in a study of T cell responses to AZD1222 COVID-19 vaccine. The protocol was immunoSEQ multiplex PCR, while the TCRdb copy is restricted to in-frame clones and leaves out a portion. In the table there are some 250,000 clones, 90% to 95% of which are singletons. This material consisted of peripheral blood, taken 28 days after the second AZD1222 dose. These receptor sequences come from an adult who received the AZD1222 COVID-19 vaccine.

This rearrangement joins TRBV2 to TRBJ1-1; 8 bases fit TRBD1. CDR1 SNHLY and CDR2 FYNNEI come from the germline V gene. The junction had 3 bases not matched to a gene; V was cut back by 4 bases and J by 2 bases. This CDR3 is 14 amino acids long. The CDR3 DNA reads TGTGCCAGCAGTGTCGGACAGGGAAACACTGAAGCTTTCTTT. Translating it yields CASSVGQGNTEAFF.

The chain uses TRBV18 and TRBJ1-1, with TRBD1 matching 11 bases. The CDR3 totals 14 residues. V shed 6 bases and J 5 bases; nucleotides not matched to a gene: 5. Germline CDR1 is KGHSH and CDR2 is LQKENI. CDR3 in DNA: TGTGCCAGCTCCCCGGGACAGGGGGTTACTGAAGCTTTCTTT. It encodes CASSPGQGVTEAFF.

The V and J genes are TRBV2 and TRBJ2-3; tentatively, D is TRBD1 (6 bases). The V gene's germline CDR1 is SNHLY and CDR2 FYNNEI. Trimming took off 7 bases at V and 6 bases at J, with 11 bases between the two ends. The CDR3 is 12 amino acids. The CDR3, as DNA: TGTGCCAGCATGCGGCAGGGGGATACGCAGTATTTT. Translated: CASMRQGDTQYF.

The rearrangement links TRBV27 to TRBJ1-3, with a tentative D call TRBD1 (5 bases). The V end lost 6 bases, the J end lost 1 base, and 13 bases lay between the germline ends. This CDR3 has 15 amino acids. Looked up from germline, CDR1 is MNHEY and CDR2 is SMNVEV (reference sequence). CDR3 protein: CASSPGGGSGNTIYF. In DNA form, the CDR3 reads TGTGCCAGCAGCCCCGGCGGGGGATCTGGAAACACCATATATTTT.

The J gene is TRBJ2-3, the V gene TRBV19; 12 nucleotides align to TRBD2. The CDR3 length is 16 residues. CDR1 is LNHDA and CDR2 is SQIVND in the germline V gene (reference sequence). V gave up 4 bases and J gave up 6 bases; unmatched junction bases: 8. Written as DNA, the CDR3 is TGTGCCAGTAGTAGGACTAGCGGGACAGGGGCGGATACGCAGTATTTT. This gives the protein CASSRTSGTGADTQYF.

J is TRBJ2-1 and V is TRBV15; TRBD2 matches at 8 bases. Germline lookup yields CDR1 LNHNV and CDR2 YYDKDF (reference sequence). CDR3 length equals 13 residues. Trimming at V came to 3 bases and at J to 9 bases, leaving 4 bases not matched to a gene. The CDR3 DNA follows: TGTGCCACCAGCAGGGCCGGGGGGGGTGAGCAGTTCTTC. Its translation is CATSRAGGGEQFF.

This clone was detected once. Other nucleotide sequences in the sample specify the same CDR3. The rearrangement joins TRBV9 to TRBJ1-2, with D maybe TRBD1 (6 bases). With 3 bases removed from V and 2 bases from J, the gap between germline ends came to 11 bases. This CDR3 has 14 residues. Germline lookup yields CDR1 SGDLS and CDR2 YYNGEE. The DNA of the CDR3 is TGTGCCAGCAGCGCGAGGGGGAAGAACTATGGCTACACCTTC. This encodes CASSARGKNYGYTF.

The gene calls are TRBV5-1 and TRBJ2-1; 12 bases align to TRBD2. The length of the CDR3 is 17 residues. Germline V gene lookup returns CDR1 SGHRS and CDR2 YFSETQ. V was pared by 4 bases and J by 1 base, with 6 bases of the junction left unmatched. CDR3 protein: CASSETSGSVSYNEQFF. CDR3 nucleotide sequence: TGCGCCAGCAGCGAGACTAGCGGGAGCGTATCCTACAATGAGCAGTTCTTC.

A note on this clone: This sample includes further DNA sequences coding for the same CDR3. The gene calls are TRBV11-3 and TRBJ2-7; D tentatively reads TRBD1 or TRBD2 (5 bases each). The ends were cut back, 3 bases at V and 0 bases at J, with 6 bases in the middle. CDR3 length: 13 residues. The germline V gene has CDR1 SGHNT and CDR2 YENEEA. The CDR3 sequence is CASSLGPSYEQYF. The CDR3 DNA follows: TGTGCCAGCAGCTTGGGACCCTCCTACGAGCAGTACTTC.

The chain is built from TRBV13 and TRBJ2-7; tentative D call: TRBD1 (5 bases). Germline loops: CDR1 PRHDT, CDR2 FYEKMQ (reference sequence). Trimming removed 5 bases at V and 6 bases at J, with 11 bases between. The CDR3 totals 12 residues. The CDR3 loop is CASSAGSGEQYF. DNA for the CDR3: TGTGCCAGCAGCGCAGGGTCTGGCGAGCAGTACTTC.

The chain recombines TRBV28 with TRBJ1-3; a possible D gene is TRBD1 (6 bases). Trimming removed 10 bases at V and 0 bases at J, with 16 bases between. The CDR3 is made up of 15 amino acids. From germline, CDR1 is MDHEN and CDR2 SYDVKM. The CDR3 spells CAIQGQLTSGNTIYF. The CDR3 DNA sequence: TGTGCCATCCAAGGACAGTTAACCTCTGGAAACACCATATATTTT.

The rearrangement uses TRBV28 and TRBJ1-3, with D hard to call. CDR1 is MDHEN and CDR2 is SYDVKM in the germline V gene. With 10 bases removed from V and 0 bases from J, the gap between germline ends came to 16 bases. The length of the CDR3 is 15 residues. The DNA of the CDR3 is TGTGCCACCACTGGTCACGAGGGCTCTGGAAACACCATATATTTT. Translation gives CATTGHEGSGNTIYF.

The chain employs TRBV7-9 and TRBJ1-1; TRBD1 is a possible D gene (5 bases). The germline V and J ends were trimmed by 5 bases and 1 base, with 11 bases remaining between them. The CDR3 is made up of 14 amino acids. Looked up from germline, CDR1 is SEHNR and CDR2 is FQNEAQ (reference sequence). The CDR3 here is CASSHRGGNTEAFF. The CDR3 DNA reads TGTGCCAGCAGCCACCGTGGGGGGAACACTGAAGCTTTCTTT.

The CDR3: CASSLDLGKPLHF. The CDR3 DNA reads TGTGCCAGCAGCTTAGATCTCGGGAAACCCCTCCACTTT. The chain links TRBV11-2 to TRBJ1-6; the D is unclear. The CDR3 runs to 13 residues. The germline V gene encodes CDR1 SGHAT and CDR2 FQNNGV. The V end was cut by 0 bases, the J end by 12 bases, with 9 bases between.

This clone was observed a single time. The rearrangement links TRBV28 to TRBJ2-2; no definite D call. This CDR3 has 14 residues. CDR1 MDHEN and CDR2 SYDVKM come from the germline V gene. Trimming shortened V by 5 bases and J by 4 bases, and 11 bases separated the two germline ends. CDR3 coding DNA: TGTGCCAGCAGTCACCGAGGTGGCACCGGGGAGCTGTTTTTT. Protein: CASSHRGGTGELFF.

This clone has only one observation. The chain uses TRBV28 and TRBJ2-1; 12 positions match TRBD2. This CDR3 has 15 residues. Germline V gives CDR1 MDHEN, CDR2 SYDVKM. Trimming cost V 3 bases and J 7 bases; bases outside gene matches: 4. The DNA for the CDR3 is TGTGCCAGCAGTTTCCCTCTAGCGGGGGGGAATGAGCAGTTCTTC. Its translation is CASSFPLAGGNEQFF.

This sequence joins TRBV3-1 (or the pseudogene TRBV3-2) and TRBJ1-5; no definite D call. V was clipped by 1 base and J by 0 bases, with 4 bases between them. The CDR3 has 14 amino acids. Germline V gene data show CDR1 as LGHDT and CDR2 as YNNKEL (reference sequence). The CDR3 DNA follows: TGTGCCAGCAGCCAAGGAGGTAGCAATCAGCCCCAGCATTTT. Protein product: CASSQGGSNQPQHF.

V usage is TRBV6-5 and J usage is TRBJ2-7; tentatively, D is TRBD2 (6 bases). This CDR3 is built from 16 residues. Looked up from germline, CDR1 is MNHEY and CDR2 is SVGAGI. V was cut by 0 bases and J by 3 bases, with 15 bases left in between. CDR3 in amino acids: CASSYSTSSGGYEQYF. CDR3 coding DNA: TGTGCCAGCAGTTACTCCACTAGCTCGGGTGGCTACGAGCAGTACTTC.

The chain uses TRBV6-5 and TRBJ2-5, with 8 bases matching TRBD1. With 5 bases clipped from V and 6 bases from J, the junction kept 8 bases outside the gene matches. CDR3 length equals 14 residues. Per the germline V gene, CDR1 is MNHEY and CDR2 is SVGAGI. The CDR3 sequence: CASSLGQGYKTQYF. In nucleotides, the CDR3 is TGTGCCAGCAGTCTCGGACAGGGTTATAAGACCCAGTACTTC.

The chain employs TRBV18 and TRBJ2-7, with D unresolved. Between the trimmed V and J ends, which lost 5 bases and 6 bases, there was a span of 11 bases. The CDR3 length is 12 residues. Germline-derived CDR1 and CDR2 are KGHSH and LQKENI. In DNA form, the CDR3 reads TGTGCCAGCTCATCGGACCGTGGCGAGCAGTACTTC. Amino acids: CASSSDRGEQYF.

The genes are TRBV7-8 and TRBJ1-6; D call uncertain. Germline CDR1 and CDR2: SGHVS and FQNEAQ. The V and J ends lost 6 bases and 10 bases respectively, with 16 bases between them. The CDR3 consists of 14 residues. As DNA, the CDR3 is TGTGCCAGCAGTCATTCCTCGGCCGGGTCACCCCTCCACTTT. Protein: CASSHSSAGSPLHF. The full variable domain, its missing parts supplied by reference TRBV7-8 and TRBJ1-6, is GAGVSQSPRYKVAKRGQDVALRCDPISGHVSLFWYQQALGQGPEFLTYFQNEAQLDKSGLPSDRFFAERPEGSVSTLKIQRTQQEDSAVYLCASSHSSAGSPLHFGNGTRLTVT.